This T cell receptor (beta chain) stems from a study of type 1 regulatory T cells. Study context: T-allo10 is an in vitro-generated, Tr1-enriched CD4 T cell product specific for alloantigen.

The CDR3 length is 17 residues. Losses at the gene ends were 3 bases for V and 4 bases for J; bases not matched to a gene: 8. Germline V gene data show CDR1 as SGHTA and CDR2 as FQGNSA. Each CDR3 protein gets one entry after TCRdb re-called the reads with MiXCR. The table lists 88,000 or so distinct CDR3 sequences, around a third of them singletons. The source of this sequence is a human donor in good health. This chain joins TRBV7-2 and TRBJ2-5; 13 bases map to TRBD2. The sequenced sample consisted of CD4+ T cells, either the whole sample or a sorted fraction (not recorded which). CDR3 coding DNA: TGTGCCAGCAGCTTCGGTGGACTAGCGGGAGTGGGAGAGACCCAGTACTTC. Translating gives CASSFGGLAGVGETQYF.